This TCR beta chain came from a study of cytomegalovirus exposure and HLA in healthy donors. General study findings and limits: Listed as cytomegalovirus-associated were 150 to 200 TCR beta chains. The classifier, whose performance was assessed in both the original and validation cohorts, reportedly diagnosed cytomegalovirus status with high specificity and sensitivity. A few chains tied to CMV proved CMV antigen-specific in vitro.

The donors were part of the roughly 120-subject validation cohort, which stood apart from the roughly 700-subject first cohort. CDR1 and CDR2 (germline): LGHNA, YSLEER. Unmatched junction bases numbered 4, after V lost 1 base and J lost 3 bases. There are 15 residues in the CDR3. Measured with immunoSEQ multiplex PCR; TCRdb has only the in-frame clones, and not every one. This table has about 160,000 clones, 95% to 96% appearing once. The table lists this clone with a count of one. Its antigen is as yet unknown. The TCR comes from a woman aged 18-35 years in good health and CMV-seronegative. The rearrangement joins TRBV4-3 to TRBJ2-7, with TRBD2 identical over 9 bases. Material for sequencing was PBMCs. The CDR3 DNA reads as TGCGCCAGCAGCCAAGGCGCGGGGGGGTACTACGAGCAGTACTTC. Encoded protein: CASSQGAGGYYEQYF.